These 2 T cell receptor beta chains were all obtained from the same sample, sequenced in a study of technical replicates of blood from several donors. Clones were read by immunoSEQ multiplex PCR, and TCRdb kept only the in-frame ones, dropping some. The sample records about 70,000 clones, around 90% being singletons. The sequenced material came from T cells isolated from PBMCs. The source of these receptors is a human donor in good health.

The CDR3 sequence: CASGLEGAGANVLTF. DNA for the CDR3: TGTGCTAGTGGTTTGGAGGGGGCTGGGGCCAACGTCCTGACTTTC. This chain uses TRBV12-5 with TRBJ2-6; D may be TRBD1 (6 bases). Trimming pared 1 base from V and 2 bases from J, leaving 6 bases between. CDR1 is LGHNT, CDR2 FRNRAP, per germline. The CDR3 is made up of 15 amino acids.

The chain links TRBV7-9 to TRBJ2-3; no reliable D call. The CDR3 is 14 amino acids. The germline V gene encodes CDR1 SEHNR and CDR2 FQNEAQ (reference sequence). V was shortened by 0 bases and J by 3 bases, with 7 bases between the two germline ends. The CDR3: CASSLAYGTDTQYF. The DNA of the CDR3 is TGTGCCAGCAGCTTAGCGTACGGTACAGATACGCAGTATTTT.